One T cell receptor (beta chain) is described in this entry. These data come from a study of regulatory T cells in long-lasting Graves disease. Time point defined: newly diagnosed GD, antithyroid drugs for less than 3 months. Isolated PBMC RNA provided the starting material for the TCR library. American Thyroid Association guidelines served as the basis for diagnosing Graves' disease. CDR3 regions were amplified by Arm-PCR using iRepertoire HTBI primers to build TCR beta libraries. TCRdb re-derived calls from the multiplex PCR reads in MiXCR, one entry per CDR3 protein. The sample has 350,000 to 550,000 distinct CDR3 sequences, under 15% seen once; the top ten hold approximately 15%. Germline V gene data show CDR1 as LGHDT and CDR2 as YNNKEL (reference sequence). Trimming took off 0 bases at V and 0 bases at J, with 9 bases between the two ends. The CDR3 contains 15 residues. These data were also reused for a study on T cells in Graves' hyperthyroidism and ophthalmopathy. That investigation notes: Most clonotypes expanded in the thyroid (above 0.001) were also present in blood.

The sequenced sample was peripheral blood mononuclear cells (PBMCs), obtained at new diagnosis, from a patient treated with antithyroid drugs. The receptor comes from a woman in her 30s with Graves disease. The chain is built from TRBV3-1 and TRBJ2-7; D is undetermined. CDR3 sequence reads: CASSQESVYSYEQYF. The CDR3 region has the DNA TGTGCCAGCAGCCAAGAATCCGTATACTCCTACGAGCAGTACTTC.